This TCR beta chain is drawn from a study of blood T cell repertoires in COVID-19. Study details: Both acute and convalescent COVID-19 samples were obtained from the United States, Italy and Spain. The cDNA or gDNA used as material had been derived from T cells, B-cell-depleted T cells, or PBMCs.

Germline CDR1 MNHEY, CDR2 SVGAGI. The CDR3 length is 12 residues. V shed 5 bases and J 6 bases; nucleotides not matched to a gene: 3. Under the authors' procedure: From reference gene primer amplification, estimates of nucleated cell counts were derived. The data were produced by immunoSEQ multiplex PCR, yet TCRdb's version contains in-frame clones alone and is incomplete. Clone size and V and J calls were adopted from that table, with D and trimming inferred from the DNA. The table lists roughly 29,000 clones, 85% to 95% of them singletons. Recruited during active infection, patients (from Seattle) were subsequently followed longitudinally.

The receptor was derived from a woman in her sixties or seventies with COVID-19, enrolled during active disease. The sample consisted of peripheral blood. The genes are TRBV6-5 and TRBJ2-7; 8 bases are a match to TRBD2. Here the CDR3 DNA reads TGTGCCAGCAGTAGCGGGAGTCGCGAGCAGTACTTC. Translated, it gives CASSSGSREQYF.